The text below deals with one TCR beta chain. Its antigen remains unknown. V lost 5 bases and J lost 9, with 23 bases in between. The germline V gene encodes CDR1 SGHVS and CDR2 FQNEAQ. The CDR3 loop spans 16 amino acids. The data originate from a study of identical twins. TCRdb processed the 5' RACE reads anew with MiXCR; each CDR3 protein has one entry. The data hold roughly 630,000 distinct CDR3 sequences, with roughly 6.6% observed a single time. Healthy Caucasians, and only they, were the donors. Study conclusions and caveats: Insertion counts were lower in abundant cord blood beta clonotypes, a trend that memory repertoires did not show. Twins showed weaker excess sharing in their beta out-of-frame sequences.

The same data also went into a second study, on yellow fever vaccine responses in identical twins. That work adds: Twins' vaccine T cell response reportedly seemed partly convergent, partly personalized.

Sequences were obtained from PBMCs. The TCR sequence derives from a woman under 30 in good health. V and J are TRBV7-8 and TRBJ2-1; possibly TRBD1 for D (6 bases). CDR3 residues: CASSPQGGLKIGEQFF. The CDR3 nucleotides read TGTGCCAGCAGCCCACAGGGCGGACTGAAGATTGGTGAGCAGTTCTTC. The full variable domain, rest sourced from reference TRBV7-8 and TRBJ2-1, is GAGVSQSPRYKVAKRGQDVALRCDPISGHVSLFWYQQALGQGPEFLTYFQNEAQLDKSGLPSDRFFAERPEGSVSTLKIQRTQQEDSAVYLCASSPQGGLKIGEQFFGPGTRLTVL.